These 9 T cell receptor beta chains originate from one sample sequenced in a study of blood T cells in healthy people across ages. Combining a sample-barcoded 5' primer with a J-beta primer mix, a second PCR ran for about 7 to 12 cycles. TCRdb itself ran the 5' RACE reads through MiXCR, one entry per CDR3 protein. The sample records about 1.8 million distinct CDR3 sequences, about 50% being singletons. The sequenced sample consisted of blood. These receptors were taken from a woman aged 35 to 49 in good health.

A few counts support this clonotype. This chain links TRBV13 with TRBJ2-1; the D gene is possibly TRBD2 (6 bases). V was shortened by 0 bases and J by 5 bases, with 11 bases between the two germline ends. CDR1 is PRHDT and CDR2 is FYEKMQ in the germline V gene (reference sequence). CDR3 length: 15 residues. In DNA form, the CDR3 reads TGTGCCAGCAGCTTAGGGGAGGGGCCTCACAATGAGCAGTTCTTC. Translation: CASSLGEGPHNEQFF.

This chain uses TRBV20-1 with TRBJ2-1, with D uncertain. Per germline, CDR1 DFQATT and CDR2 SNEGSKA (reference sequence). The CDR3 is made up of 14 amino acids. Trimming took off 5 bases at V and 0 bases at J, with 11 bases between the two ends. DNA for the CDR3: TGCAGTGCTCTGAACCAGAGCTCCTACAATGAGCAGTTCTTC. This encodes CSALNQSSYNEQFF.

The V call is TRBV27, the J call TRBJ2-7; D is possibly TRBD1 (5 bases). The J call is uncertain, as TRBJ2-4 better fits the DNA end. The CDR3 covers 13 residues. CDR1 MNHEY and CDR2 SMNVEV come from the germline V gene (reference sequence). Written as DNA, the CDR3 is TGTGCCAGCAGTTTGTCAGGGTCTGGCATTCAGTACTTC. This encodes CASSLSGSGIQYF.

In DNA, the CDR3 is TGCAGTGCTAAGGGACAGAGCCTAAACACTGAAGCTTTCTTT. Its translation: CSAKGQSLNTEAFF. This rearrangement joins TRBV20-1 to TRBJ1-1; the match to TRBD1 covers 7 bases. Germline CDR1 reads DFQATT; CDR2 reads SNEGSKA (reference sequence). The CDR3 runs to 14 residues. V shed 4 bases and J 2 bases; nucleotides not matched to a gene: 7.

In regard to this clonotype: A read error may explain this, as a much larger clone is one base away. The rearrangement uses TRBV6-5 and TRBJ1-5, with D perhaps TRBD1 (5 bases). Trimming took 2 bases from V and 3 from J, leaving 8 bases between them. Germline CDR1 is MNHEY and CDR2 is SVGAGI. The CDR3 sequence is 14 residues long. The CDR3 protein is CASSYGGNNQPQHF. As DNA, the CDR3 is TGTGCCAGCAGTTACGGGGGTAACAATCAGCCCCAGCATTTT.

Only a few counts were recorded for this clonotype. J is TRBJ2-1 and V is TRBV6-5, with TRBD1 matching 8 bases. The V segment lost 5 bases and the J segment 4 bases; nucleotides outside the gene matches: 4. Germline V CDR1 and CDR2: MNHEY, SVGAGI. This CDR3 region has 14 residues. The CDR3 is CASSPTGEYNEQFF. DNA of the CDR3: TGTGCCAGCAGTCCGACAGGGGAATACAATGAGCAGTTCTTC.

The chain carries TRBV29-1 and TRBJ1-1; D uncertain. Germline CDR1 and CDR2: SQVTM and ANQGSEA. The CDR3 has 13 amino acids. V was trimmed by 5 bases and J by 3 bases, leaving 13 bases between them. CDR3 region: CSVPKVRDTEAFF. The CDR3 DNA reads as TGCAGCGTTCCTAAAGTACGGGACACTGAAGCTTTCTTT.

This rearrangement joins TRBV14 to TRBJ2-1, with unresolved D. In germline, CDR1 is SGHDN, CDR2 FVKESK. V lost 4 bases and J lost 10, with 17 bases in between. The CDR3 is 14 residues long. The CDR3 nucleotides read TGTGCCAGCAGCCTTTTGCAGTCCGCCGGGGAGCAGTTCTTC. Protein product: CASSLLQSAGEQFF.

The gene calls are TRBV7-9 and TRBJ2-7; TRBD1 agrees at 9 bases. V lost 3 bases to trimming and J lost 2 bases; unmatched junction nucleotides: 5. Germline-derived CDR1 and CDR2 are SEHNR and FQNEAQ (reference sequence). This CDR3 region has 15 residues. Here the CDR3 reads CASSFSRTGAYEQYF. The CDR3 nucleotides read TGTGCCAGCAGCTTTTCCCGGACAGGGGCCTACGAGCAGTACTTC.